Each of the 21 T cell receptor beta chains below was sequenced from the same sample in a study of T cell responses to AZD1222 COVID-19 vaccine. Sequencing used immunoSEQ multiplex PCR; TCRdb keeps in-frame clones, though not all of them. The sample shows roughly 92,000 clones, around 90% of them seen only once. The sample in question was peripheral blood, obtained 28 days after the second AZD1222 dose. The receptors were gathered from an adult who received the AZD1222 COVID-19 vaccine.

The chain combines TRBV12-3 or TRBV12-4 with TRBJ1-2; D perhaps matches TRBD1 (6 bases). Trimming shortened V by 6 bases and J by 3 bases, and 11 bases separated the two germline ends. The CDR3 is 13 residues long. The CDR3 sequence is CASRASGDYGYTF. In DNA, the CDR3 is TGTGCCAGCAGGGCTTCAGGGGACTATGGCTACACCTTC.

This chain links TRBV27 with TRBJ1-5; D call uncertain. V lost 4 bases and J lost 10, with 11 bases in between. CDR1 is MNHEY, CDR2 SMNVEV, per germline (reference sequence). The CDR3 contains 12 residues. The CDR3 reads CASSSPGVPQHF. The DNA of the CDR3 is TGTGCCAGCAGTTCCCCCGGAGTCCCCCAGCATTTT.

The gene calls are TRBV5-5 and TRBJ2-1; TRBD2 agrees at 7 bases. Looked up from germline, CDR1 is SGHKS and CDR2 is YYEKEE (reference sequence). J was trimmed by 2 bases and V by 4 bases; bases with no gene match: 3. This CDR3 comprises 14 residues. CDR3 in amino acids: CASSGGEPYNEQFF. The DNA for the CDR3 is TGTGCCAGCAGCGGGGGGGAACCCTACAATGAGCAGTTCTTC.

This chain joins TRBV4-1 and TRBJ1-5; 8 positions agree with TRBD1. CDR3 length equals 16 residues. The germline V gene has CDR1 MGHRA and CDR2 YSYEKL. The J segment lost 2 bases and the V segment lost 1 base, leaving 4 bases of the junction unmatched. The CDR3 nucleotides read TGCGCCAGCAGCCAAGGTCCGGGACAGGGCAATCAGCCCCAGCATTTT. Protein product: CASSQGPGQGNQPQHF.

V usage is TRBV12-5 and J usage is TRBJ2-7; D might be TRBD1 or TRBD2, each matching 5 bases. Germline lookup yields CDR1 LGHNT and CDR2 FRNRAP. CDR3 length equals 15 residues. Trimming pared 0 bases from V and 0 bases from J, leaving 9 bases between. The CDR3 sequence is CASGLVSGTSYEQYF. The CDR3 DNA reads TGTGCTAGTGGTTTGGTTTCCGGGACCTCCTACGAGCAGTACTTC.

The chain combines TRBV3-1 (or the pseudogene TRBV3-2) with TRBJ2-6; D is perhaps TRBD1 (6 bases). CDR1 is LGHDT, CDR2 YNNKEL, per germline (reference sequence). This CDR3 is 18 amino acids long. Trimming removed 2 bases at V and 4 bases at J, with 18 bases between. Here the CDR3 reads CASSQRAYGTPGANVLTF. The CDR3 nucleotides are TGTGCCAGCAGCCAAAGGGCGTACGGGACACCAGGGGCCAACGTCCTGACTTTC.

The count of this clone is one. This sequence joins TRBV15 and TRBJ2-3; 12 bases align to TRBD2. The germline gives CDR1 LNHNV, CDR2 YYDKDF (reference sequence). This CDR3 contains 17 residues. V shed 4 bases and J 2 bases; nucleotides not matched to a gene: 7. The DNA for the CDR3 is TGTGCCACCAGCAACTGGACTAGCGGGGCGCACACAGATACGCAGTATTTT. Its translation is CATSNWTSGAHTDTQYF. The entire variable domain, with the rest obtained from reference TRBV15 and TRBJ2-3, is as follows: DAMVIQNPRYQVTQFGKPVTLSCSQTLNHNVMYWYQQKSSQAPKLLFHYYDKDFNNEADTPDNFQSRRPNTSFCFLDIRSPGLGDTAMYLCATSNWTSGAHTDTQYFGPGTRLTVL.

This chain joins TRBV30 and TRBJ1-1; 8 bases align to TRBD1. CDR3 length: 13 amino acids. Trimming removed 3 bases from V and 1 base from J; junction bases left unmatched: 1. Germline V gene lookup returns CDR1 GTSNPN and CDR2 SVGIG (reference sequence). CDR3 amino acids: CAWSGQGNTEAFF. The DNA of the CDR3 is TGTGCCTGGAGCGGACAGGGGAACACTGAAGCTTTCTTT. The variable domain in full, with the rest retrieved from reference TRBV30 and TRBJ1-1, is SQTIHQWPATLVQPVGSPLSLECTVEGTSNPNLYWYRQAAGRGLQLLFYSVGIGQISSEVPQNLSASRPQDRQFILSSKKLLLSDSGFYLCAWSGQGNTEAFFGQGTRLTVV.

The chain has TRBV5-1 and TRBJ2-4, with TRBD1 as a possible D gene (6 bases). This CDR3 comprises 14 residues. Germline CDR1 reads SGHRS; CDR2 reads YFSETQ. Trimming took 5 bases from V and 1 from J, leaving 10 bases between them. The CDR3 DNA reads TGCGCCAGCAGTCCAGGACAGGCCAAAAACATTCAGTACTTC. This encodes CASSPGQAKNIQYF.

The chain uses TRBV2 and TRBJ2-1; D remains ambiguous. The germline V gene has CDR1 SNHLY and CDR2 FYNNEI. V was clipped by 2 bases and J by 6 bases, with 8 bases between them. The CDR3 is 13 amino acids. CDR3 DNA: TGTGCCAGCAGTGAAACTCAATTCAATGAGCAGTTCTTC. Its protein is CASSETQFNEQFF.

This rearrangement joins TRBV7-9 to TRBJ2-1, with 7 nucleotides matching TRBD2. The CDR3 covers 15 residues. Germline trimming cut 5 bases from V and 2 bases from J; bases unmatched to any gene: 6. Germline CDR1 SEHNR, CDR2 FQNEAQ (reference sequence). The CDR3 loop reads CASSPRGTTYNEQFF. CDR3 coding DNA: TGTGCCAGCAGCCCCCGCGGGACTACCTACAATGAGCAGTTCTTC.

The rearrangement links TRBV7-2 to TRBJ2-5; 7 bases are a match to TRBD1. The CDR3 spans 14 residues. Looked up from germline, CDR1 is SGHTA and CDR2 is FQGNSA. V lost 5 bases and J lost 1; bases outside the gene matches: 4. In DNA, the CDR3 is TGTGCCAGCAGCCCGGGACAGTCCCAAGAGACCCAGTACTTC. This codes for CASSPGQSQETQYF.

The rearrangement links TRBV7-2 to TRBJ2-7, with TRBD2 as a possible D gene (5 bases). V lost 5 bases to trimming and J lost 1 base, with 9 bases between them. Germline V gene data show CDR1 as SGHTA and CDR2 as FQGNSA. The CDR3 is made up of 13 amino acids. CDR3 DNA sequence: TGTGCCAGCAGCCCCACGGGGTCCTACGAGCAGTACTTC. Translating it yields CASSPTGSYEQYF.

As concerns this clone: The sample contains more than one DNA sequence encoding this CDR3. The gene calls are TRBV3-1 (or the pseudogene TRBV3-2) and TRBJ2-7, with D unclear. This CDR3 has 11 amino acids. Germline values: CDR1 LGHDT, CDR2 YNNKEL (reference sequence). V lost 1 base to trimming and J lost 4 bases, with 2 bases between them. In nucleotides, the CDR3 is TGTGCCAGCAGCCAAGGGTACGAGCAGTACTTC. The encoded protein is CASSQGYEQYF.

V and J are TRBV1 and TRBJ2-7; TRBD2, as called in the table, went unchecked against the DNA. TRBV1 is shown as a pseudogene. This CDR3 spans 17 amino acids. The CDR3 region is CTSSQDSCSGTDYEQYF. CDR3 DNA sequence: TGCACCAGCAGCCAAGATTCGTGTAGCGGGACCGACTACGAGCAGTACTTC.

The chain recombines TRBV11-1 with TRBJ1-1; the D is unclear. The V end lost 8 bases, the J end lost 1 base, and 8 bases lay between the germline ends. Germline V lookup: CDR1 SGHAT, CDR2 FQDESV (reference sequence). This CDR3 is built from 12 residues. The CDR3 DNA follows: TGTGCCAGCGGGCGGCGGAACACTGAAGCTTTCTTT. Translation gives CASGRRNTEAFF.

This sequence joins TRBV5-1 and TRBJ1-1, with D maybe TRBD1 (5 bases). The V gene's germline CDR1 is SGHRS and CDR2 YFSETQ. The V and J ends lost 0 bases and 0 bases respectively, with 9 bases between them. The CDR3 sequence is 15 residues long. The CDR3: CASSLAGGLNTEAFF. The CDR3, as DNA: TGCGCCAGCAGCTTGGCCGGGGGATTGAACACTGAAGCTTTCTTT.

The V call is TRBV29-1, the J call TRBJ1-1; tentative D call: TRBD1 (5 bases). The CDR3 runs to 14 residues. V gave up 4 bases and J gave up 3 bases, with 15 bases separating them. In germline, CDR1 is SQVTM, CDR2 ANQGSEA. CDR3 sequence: CSVAGRGGYTEAFF. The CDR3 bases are TGCAGCGTTGCGGGTAGGGGAGGATACACTGAAGCTTTCTTT.

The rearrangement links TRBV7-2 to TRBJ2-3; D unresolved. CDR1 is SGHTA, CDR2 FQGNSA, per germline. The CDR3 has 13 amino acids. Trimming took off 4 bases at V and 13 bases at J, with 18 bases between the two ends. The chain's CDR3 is CASSSPLLPTEYF. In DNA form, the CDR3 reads TGTGCCAGCAGCTCTCCTTTGCTACCGACGGAGTATTTT.

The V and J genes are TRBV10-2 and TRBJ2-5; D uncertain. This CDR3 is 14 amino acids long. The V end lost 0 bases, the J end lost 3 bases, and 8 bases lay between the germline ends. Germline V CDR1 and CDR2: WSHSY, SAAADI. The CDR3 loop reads CASSESRLKETQYF. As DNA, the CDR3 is TGCGCCAGCAGTGAGTCCCGGCTGAAAGAGACCCAGTACTTC.

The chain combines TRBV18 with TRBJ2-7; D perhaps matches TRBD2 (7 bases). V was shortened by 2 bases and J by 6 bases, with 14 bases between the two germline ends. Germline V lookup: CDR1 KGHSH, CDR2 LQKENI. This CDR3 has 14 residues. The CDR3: CASSPGRGQSEQYF. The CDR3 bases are TGTGCCAGCTCACCAGGGAGGGGACAATCCGAGCAGTACTTC.